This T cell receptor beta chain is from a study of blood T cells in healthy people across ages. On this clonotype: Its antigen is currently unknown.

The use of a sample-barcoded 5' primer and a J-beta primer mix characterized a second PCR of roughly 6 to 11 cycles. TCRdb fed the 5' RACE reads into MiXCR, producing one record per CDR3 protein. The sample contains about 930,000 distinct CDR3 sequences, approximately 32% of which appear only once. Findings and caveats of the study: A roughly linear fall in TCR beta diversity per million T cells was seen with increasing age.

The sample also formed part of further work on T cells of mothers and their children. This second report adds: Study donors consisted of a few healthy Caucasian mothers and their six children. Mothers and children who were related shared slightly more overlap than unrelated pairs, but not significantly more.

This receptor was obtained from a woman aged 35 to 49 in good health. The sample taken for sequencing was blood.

CDR3 bases: TGTGCCAGCAGTCCCTGGACGGTTGAAGCTTTCTTT. Translation gives CASSPWTVEAFF. J is TRBJ1-1 and V is TRBV12-3 or TRBV12-4; D remains unclear. V lost 5 bases, J lost 7 bases, and 11 bases lay in between. The CDR3 totals 12 residues.